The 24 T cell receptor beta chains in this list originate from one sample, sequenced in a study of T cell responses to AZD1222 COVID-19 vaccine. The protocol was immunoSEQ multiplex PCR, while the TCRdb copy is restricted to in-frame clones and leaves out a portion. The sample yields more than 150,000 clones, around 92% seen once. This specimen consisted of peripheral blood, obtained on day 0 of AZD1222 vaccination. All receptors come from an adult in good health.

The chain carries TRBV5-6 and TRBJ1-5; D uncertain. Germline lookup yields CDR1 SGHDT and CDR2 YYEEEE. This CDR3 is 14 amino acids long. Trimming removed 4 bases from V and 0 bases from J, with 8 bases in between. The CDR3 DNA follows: TGTGCCAGCAGCCGCAAAAATAGCAATCAGCCCCAGCATTTT. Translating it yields CASSRKNSNQPQHF.

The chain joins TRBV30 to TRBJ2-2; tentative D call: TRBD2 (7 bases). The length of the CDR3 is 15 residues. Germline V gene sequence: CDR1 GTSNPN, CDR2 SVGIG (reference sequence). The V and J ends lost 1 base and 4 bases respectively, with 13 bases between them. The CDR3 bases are TGTGCCTGGAGTGGTGGGGGGGCCGGCACCGGGGAGCTGTTTTTT. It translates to CAWSGGGAGTGELFF.

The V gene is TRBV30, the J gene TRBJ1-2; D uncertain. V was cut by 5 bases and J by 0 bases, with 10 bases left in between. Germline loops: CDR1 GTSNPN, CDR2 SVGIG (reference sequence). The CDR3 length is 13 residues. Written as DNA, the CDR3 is TGTGCCTGGTATGGAGCTTCTAACTATGGCTACACCTTC. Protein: CAWYGASNYGYTF.

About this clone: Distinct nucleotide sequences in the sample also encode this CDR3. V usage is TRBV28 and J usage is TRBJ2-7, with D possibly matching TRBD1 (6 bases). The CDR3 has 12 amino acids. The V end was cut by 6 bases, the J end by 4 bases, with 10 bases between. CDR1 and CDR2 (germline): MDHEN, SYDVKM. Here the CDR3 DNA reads TGTGCCAGCAGCCAACAGGGATACGAGCAGTACGTC. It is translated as CASSQQGYEQYV.

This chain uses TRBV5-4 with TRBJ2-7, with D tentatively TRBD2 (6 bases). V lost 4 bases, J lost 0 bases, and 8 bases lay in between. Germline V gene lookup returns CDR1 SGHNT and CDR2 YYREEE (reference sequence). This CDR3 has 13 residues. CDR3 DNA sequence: TGTGCCAGCAGCAAGGACTACTCCTACGAGCAGTACGTC. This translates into CASSKDYSYEQYV.

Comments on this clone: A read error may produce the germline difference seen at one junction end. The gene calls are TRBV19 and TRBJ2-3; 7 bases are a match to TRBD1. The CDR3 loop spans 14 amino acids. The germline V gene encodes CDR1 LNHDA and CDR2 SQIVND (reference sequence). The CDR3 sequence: CASSIAPPTGTAFF. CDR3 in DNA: TGTGCCAGTAGTATTGCCCCCCCTACCGGGACAGCTTTTTTT.

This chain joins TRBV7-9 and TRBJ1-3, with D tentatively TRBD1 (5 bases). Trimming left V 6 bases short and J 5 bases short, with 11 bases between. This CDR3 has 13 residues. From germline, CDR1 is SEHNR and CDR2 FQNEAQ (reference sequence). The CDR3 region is CASRLGVRNTIYF. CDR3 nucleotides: TGTGCCAGCAGATTGGGGGTACGAAACACCATATATTTT.

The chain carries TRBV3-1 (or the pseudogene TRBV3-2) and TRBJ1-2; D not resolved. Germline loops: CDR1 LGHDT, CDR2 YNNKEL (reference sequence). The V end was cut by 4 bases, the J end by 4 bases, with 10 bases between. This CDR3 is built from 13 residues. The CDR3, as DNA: TGTGCCAGCAGCCCCCCGGGTCGCTATGGCTACACCTTC. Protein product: CASSPPGRYGYTF.

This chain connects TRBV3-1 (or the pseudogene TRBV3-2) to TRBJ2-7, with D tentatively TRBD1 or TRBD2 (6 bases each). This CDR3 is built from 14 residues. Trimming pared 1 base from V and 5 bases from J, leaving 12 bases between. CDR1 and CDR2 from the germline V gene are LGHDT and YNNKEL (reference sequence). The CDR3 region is CASSQVTGGDEQYF. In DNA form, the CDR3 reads TGTGCCAGCAGCCAAGTAACCGGGGGCGACGAGCAGTACTTC.

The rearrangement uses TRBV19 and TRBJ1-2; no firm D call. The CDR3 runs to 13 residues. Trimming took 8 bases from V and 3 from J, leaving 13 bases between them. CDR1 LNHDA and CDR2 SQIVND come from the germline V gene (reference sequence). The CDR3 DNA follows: TGTGCCAGTGCTTTCCGGGCAGACTATGGCTACACCTTC. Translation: CASAFRADYGYTF. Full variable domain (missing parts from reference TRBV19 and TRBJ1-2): DGGITQSPKYLFRKEGQNVTLSCEQNLNHDAMYWYRQDPGQGLRLIYYSQIVNDFQKGDIAEGYSVSREKKESFPLTVTSAQKNPTAFYLCASAFRADYGYTFGSGTRLTVV.

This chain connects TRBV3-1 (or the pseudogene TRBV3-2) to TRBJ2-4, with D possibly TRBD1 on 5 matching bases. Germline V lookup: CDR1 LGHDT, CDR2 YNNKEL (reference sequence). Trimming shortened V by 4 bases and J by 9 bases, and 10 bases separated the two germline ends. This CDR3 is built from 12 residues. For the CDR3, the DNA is TGTGCCAGCAGCCGGGGCTGGAGCATTCAGTACTTC. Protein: CASSRGWSIQYF.

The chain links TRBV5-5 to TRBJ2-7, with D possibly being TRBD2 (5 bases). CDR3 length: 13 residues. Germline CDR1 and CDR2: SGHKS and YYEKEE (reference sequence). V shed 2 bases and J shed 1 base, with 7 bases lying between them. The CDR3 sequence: CASSFGVSYEQYF. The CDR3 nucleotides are TGTGCCAGCAGCTTCGGGGTTTCCTACGAGCAGTACTTC.

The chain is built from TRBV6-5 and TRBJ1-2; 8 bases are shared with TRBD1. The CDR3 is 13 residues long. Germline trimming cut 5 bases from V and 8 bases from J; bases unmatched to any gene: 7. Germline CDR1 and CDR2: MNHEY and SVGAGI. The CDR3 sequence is CASSPTGARGYTF. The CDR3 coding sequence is TGTGCCAGCAGTCCGACAGGGGCCAGAGGCTACACCTTC.

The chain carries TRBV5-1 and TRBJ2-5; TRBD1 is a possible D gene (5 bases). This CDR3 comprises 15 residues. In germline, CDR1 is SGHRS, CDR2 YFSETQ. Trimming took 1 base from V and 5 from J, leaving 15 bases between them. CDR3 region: CASSLLESGSETQYF. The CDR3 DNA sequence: TGCGCCAGCAGCTTGTTGGAGTCAGGGTCGGAGACCCAGTACTTC. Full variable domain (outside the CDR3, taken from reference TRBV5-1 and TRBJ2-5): KAGVTQTPRYLIKTRGQQVTLSCSPISGHRSVSWYQQTPGQGLQFLFEYFSETQRNKGNFPGRFSGRQFSNSRSEMNVSTLELGDSALYLCASSLLESGSETQYFGPGTRLLVL.

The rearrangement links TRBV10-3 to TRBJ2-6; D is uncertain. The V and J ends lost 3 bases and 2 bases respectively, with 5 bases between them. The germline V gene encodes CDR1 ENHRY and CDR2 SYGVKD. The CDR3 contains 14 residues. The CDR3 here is CAISDSTGANVLTF. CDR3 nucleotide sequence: TGTGCCATCAGTGACAGTACTGGGGCCAACGTCCTGACTTTC.

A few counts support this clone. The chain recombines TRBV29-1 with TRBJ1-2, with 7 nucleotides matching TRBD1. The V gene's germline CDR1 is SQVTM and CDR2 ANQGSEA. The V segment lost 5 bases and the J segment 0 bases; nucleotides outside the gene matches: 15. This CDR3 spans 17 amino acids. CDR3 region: CSVIPGGGASANYGYTF. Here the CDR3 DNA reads TGCAGCGTTATTCCAGGGGGGGGAGCCTCAGCTAACTATGGCTACACCTTC.

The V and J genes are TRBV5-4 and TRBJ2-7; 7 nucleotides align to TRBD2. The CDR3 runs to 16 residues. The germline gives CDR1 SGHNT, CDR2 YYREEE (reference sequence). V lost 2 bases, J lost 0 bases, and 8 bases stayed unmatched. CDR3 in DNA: TGTGCCAGCAGCTTCACTTTGGGAGGGAACTCCTACGAGCAGTACTTC. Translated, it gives CASSFTLGGNSYEQYF.

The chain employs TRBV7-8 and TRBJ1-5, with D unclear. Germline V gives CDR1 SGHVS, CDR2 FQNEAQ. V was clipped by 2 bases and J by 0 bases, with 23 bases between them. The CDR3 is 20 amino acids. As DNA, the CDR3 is TGTGCCAGCAGCTTATTGGAGATGCAGCCGAGACCTTATAGCAATCAGCCCCAGCATTTT. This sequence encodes CASSLLEMQPRPYSNQPQHF.

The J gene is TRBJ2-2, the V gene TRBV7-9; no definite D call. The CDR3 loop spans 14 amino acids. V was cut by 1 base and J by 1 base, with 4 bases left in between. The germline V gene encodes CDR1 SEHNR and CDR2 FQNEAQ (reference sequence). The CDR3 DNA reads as TGTGCCAGCAGCTTAGGACAGAACACCGGGGAGCTGTTTTTT. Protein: CASSLGQNTGELFF.

CDR3 nucleotide sequence: TGTGCCAGCAAGGAAGCCGGGACGGGTAACGAGCAGTACTTC. Protein: CASKEAGTGNEQYF. The V call is TRBV2, the J call TRBJ2-7; the D gene could be TRBD1 or TRBD2 (5 bases each). This CDR3 spans 14 amino acids. Germline V gene data show CDR1 as SNHLY and CDR2 as FYNNEI. The ends were cut back, 7 bases at V and 5 bases at J, with 18 bases in the middle.

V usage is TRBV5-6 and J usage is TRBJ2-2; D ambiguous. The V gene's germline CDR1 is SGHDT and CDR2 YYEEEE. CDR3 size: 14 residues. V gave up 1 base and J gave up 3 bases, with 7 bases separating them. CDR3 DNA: TGTGCCAGCAGCTTGCTCCAGCACACCGGGGAGCTGTTTTTT. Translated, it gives CASSLLQHTGELFF.

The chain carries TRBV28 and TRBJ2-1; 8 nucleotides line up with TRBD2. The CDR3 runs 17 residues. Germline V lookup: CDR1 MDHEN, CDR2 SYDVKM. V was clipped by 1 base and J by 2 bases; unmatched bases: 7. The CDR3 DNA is TGTGCCAGCAGTTTATCGGGAGGGGCCAATACCTACAATGAGCAGTTCTTC. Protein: CASSLSGGANTYNEQFF.

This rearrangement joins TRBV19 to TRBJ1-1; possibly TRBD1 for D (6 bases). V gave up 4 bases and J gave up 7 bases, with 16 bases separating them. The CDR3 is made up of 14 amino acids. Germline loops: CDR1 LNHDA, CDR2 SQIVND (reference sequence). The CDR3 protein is CASSTTGRADEAFF. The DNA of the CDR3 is TGTGCCAGTAGTACAACAGGGAGGGCCGATGAAGCTTTCTTT.

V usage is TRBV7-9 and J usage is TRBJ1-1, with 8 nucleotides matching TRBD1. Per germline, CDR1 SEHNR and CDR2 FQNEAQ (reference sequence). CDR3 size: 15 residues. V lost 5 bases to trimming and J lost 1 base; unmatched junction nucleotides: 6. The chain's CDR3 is CASSPRQGRNTEAFF. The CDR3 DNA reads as TGTGCCAGCAGCCCGAGACAGGGGAGGAACACTGAAGCTTTCTTT.